Presented here are 28 T cell receptor beta chains from one specimen sequenced in a study of beta chain features in type 1 diabetes. Sequencing targeted expressed TCRB transcripts, as all isolated RNA had been reverse transcribed. Sequencing was performed with immunoSEQ multiplex PCR; in TCRdb, only in-frame clones are kept and a portion is missing. The sample comprises a few hundred thousand clones, 11% of which are singletons, and under 0.02% rests with the top ten. Sequenced sample: naive CD4+ T cells from blood. The receptors shown here come from a woman in her 30s in good health.

This clone was observed a few times. The V gene is TRBV7-2, the J gene TRBJ2-7; the D gene is possibly TRBD2 (5 bases). Trimming removed 4 bases at V and 11 bases at J, with 27 bases between. The germline CDR1 and CDR2 sequences are SGHTA and FQGNSA. CDR3 length: 16 amino acids. DNA for the CDR3: TGTGCCAGCAGCTCTGGACTGAACAACGAACCTACTCAGGAGTACTTC. Translating it yields CASSSGLNNEPTQEYF. Full variable domain (rest looked up from reference TRBV7-2 and TRBJ2-7): GAGVSQSPSNKVTEKGKDVELRCDPISGHTALYWYRQSLGQGLEFLIYFQGNSAPDKSGLPSDRFSAERTGGSVSTLTIQRTQQEDSAVYLCASSSGLNNEPTQEYFGPGTRLTVT.

This clone was detected a few times. The J gene is TRBJ2-3, the V gene TRBV7-9, with unresolved D. Germline V gives CDR1 SEHNR, CDR2 FQNEAQ (reference sequence). This CDR3 contains 14 residues. V gave up 5 bases and J gave up 2 bases, with 11 bases separating them. The CDR3, as DNA: TGTGCCAGCAGCCTACAGTTCTCCACAGATACGCAGTATTTT. This gives the protein CASSLQFSTDTQYF.

There are a few counts of this clone. The genes are TRBV28 and TRBJ2-1, with TRBD2 as a possible D gene (5 bases). Germline CDR1 reads MDHEN; CDR2 reads SYDVKM. Deletions cut 2 bases from V and 8 bases from J, with 10 bases between. The CDR3 contains 13 residues. The CDR3 DNA reads TGTGCCAGCAGTTTAGTTGGTAGCGATGAGCAGTTCTTC. Translating gives CASSLVGSDEQFF. Filled out from reference TRBV28 and TRBJ2-1, the complete variable domain reads DVKVTQSSRYLVKRTGEKVFLECVQDMDHENMFWYRQDPGLGLRLIYFSYDVKMKEKGDIPEGYSVSREKKERFSLILESASTNQTSMYLCASSLVGSDEQFFGPGTRLTVL.

This chain joins TRBV6-5 and TRBJ2-7, with TRBD2 matching over 8 bases. CDR3 size: 16 residues. The junction had 7 bases not matched to a gene; V was cut back by 0 bases and J by 3 bases. Looked up from germline, CDR1 is MNHEY and CDR2 is SVGAGI. The CDR3 protein is CASSYSSGGGSYEQYF. CDR3 in DNA: TGTGCCAGCAGTTACTCGAGCGGGGGAGGGAGCTACGAGCAGTACTTC.

V usage is TRBV7-3 and J usage is TRBJ2-5, with a possible D match to TRBD1 (6 bases). CDR1 is SGHTA, CDR2 FQGTGA, per germline. The V end was cut by 3 bases, the J end by 5 bases, with 19 bases between. This CDR3 region has 16 residues. The CDR3 DNA is TGTGCCAGCAGCTTTACAGGGCTGGGATTGGGCGAGACCCAGTACTTC. It specifies CASSFTGLGLGETQYF.

The J gene is TRBJ2-2, the V gene TRBV6-1; perhaps TRBD2 as D (6 bases). The V gene lost 10 bases and the J gene lost 2 bases, with 17 bases spanning the gap. The CDR3 totals 15 residues. In germline, CDR1 is MNHNS, CDR2 SASEGT. CDR3 nucleotides: TGTGCCATCTCGATCGCGGGACTCAACACCGGGGAGCTGTTTTTT. Protein product: CAISIAGLNTGELFF.

The chain is built from TRBV30 and TRBJ2-7; 7 bases match TRBD1. There are 15 residues in the CDR3. Germline lookup yields CDR1 GTSNPN and CDR2 SVGIG (reference sequence). With V trimmed by 4 bases and J by 0 bases, 9 bases remained unmatched. Here the CDR3 DNA reads TGTGCCTGGACGACGGGACAGACCCTCTCCTACGAGCAGTACTTC. Translating it yields CAWTTGQTLSYEQYF.

This clone has more than one count but fewer than ten. The chain carries TRBV5-1 and TRBJ2-5; D not certain. Between the trimmed V and J ends, which lost 1 base and 2 bases, there was a span of 15 bases. The CDR3 has 16 amino acids. CDR1 and CDR2 from the germline V gene are SGHRS and YFSETQ. The CDR3 nucleotides read TGCGCCAGCAGCTTGTCAGGCCTTCTATTTCAAGAGACCCAGTACTTC. Translated: CASSLSGLLFQETQYF.

The chain couples TRBV4-2 to TRBJ2-1; TRBD2 matches at 10 bases. With 0 bases clipped from V and 3 bases from J, the junction kept 11 bases outside the gene matches. In germline, CDR1 is LGHNA, CDR2 YNFKEQ. The CDR3 has 19 residues. The CDR3 sequence is CASSQDGLAGALVYNEQFF. In DNA form, the CDR3 reads TGTGCCAGCAGCCAAGATGGGCTAGCGGGAGCCCTTGTCTACAATGAGCAGTTCTTC.

The chain links TRBV4-2 to TRBJ1-1; 8 bases map to TRBD1. This CDR3 region has 15 residues. Germline CDR1 LGHNA, CDR2 YNFKEQ. The J segment lost 4 bases and the V segment lost 2 bases, leaving 6 bases of the junction unmatched. CDR3 coding DNA: TGTGCCAGCAGCCAACAGACAGGGGTGGGCACTGAAGCTTTCTTT. It translates to CASSQQTGVGTEAFF.

This chain links TRBV5-1 with TRBJ2-3; 9 bases are a match to TRBD1. The CDR3 has 16 amino acids. Germline V lookup: CDR1 SGHRS, CDR2 YFSETQ. V trimming: 0 bases; J trimming: 0 bases; junction bases outside the gene matches: 2. CDR3 in DNA: TGCGCCAGCAGCTTGGCGGGACAGGGTAGCACAGATACGCAGTATTTT. Its protein is CASSLAGQGSTDTQYF.

This clone showed up just a few times. The chain joins TRBV7-9 to TRBJ2-2; no reliable D call. CDR3 length equals 14 residues. Germline values: CDR1 SEHNR, CDR2 FQNEAQ (reference sequence). Trimming pared 1 base from V and 5 bases from J, leaving 8 bases between. The CDR3 reads CASSLEVGTGELFF. The CDR3 DNA reads as TGTGCCAGCAGCTTAGAAGTCGGGACCGGGGAGCTGTTTTTT.

The chain couples TRBV5-1 to TRBJ2-7; TRBD1 aligns across 8 bases. The trim removed 4 bases at V and 1 base at J, leaving 4 bases unmatched. Germline V gene lookup returns CDR1 SGHRS and CDR2 YFSETQ. This CDR3 contains 14 residues. DNA of the CDR3: TGCGCCAGCAGCACCACAGGGGGATCCTACGAGCAGTACTTC. Translated, it gives CASSTTGGSYEQYF.

This clone was counted between two and nine times. The CDR3 is CASSTDRGPDGANVLTF. The CDR3 DNA reads TGTGCCAGTAGTACCGACAGGGGGCCGGATGGGGCCAACGTCCTGACTTTC. The chain couples TRBV19 to TRBJ2-6; 10 bases agree with TRBD1. The ends lost 4 bases at V and 3 bases at J; junction bases unmatched: 6. The CDR3 runs 17 residues. In germline, CDR1 is LNHDA, CDR2 SQIVND (reference sequence).

Only a few counts were recorded for this clone. The genes are TRBV4-3 and TRBJ2-2; no firm D call. The CDR3 has 13 amino acids. Germline-derived CDR1 and CDR2 are LGHNA and YSLEER. The V and J ends lost 0 bases and 6 bases respectively, with 5 bases between them. CDR3 protein: CASSQDEAGELFF. CDR3 nucleotides: TGCGCCAGCAGCCAAGATGAGGCCGGGGAGCTGTTTTTT.

This sequence joins TRBV19 and TRBJ2-2, with 7 bases lining up with TRBD2. The CDR3 has 14 residues. CDR1 and CDR2 (germline): LNHDA, SQIVND (reference sequence). The J segment lost 6 bases and the V segment lost 4 bases, leaving 5 bases of the junction unmatched. The DNA for the CDR3 is TGTGCCAGTAGTAGTAGCGGGTGGGCCGGGGAGCTGTTTTTT. Its protein is CASSSSGWAGELFF.

Only a few counts were recorded for this clone. This sequence joins TRBV7-9 and TRBJ2-1; TRBD2 agrees at 13 bases. Germline-derived CDR1 and CDR2 are SEHNR and FQNEAQ (reference sequence). J lost 8 bases, V lost 1 base, and 8 bases had no gene match. The CDR3 covers 17 residues. The DNA for the CDR3 is TGTGCCAGCAGCTTAGAACCTGGACTAGCGGGAGCAGATGAGCAGTTCTTC. Its translation: CASSLEPGLAGADEQFF.

A remark on this clone: This sample also contains other DNA sequences that code for the same CDR3. The chain has TRBV18 and TRBJ1-4, with 7 bases aligning to TRBD1. This CDR3 spans 12 amino acids. Trimming cost V 3 bases and J 11 bases; bases outside gene matches: 3. Per germline, CDR1 KGHSH and CDR2 LQKENI. CDR3 nucleotide sequence: TGTGCCAGCTCACCCGACAGGGAGAAACTGTTTTTT. Protein product: CASSPDREKLFF.

V is TRBV7-2 and J is TRBJ2-7, with TRBD1 identical over 8 bases. V trimming: 0 bases; J trimming: 4 bases; junction bases outside the gene matches: 8. CDR3 length: 16 amino acids. Germline values: CDR1 SGHTA, CDR2 FQGNSA. CDR3 amino acids: CASSLAQGALVYEQYF. In DNA, the CDR3 is TGTGCCAGCAGCTTAGCTCAGGGGGCCCTCGTTTACGAGCAGTACTTC. The full variable domain, its missing parts supplied by reference TRBV7-2 and TRBJ2-7, is GAGVSQSPSNKVTEKGKDVELRCDPISGHTALYWYRQSLGQGLEFLIYFQGNSAPDKSGLPSDRFSAERTGGSVSTLTIQRTQQEDSAVYLCASSLAQGALVYEQYFGPGTRLTVT.

The chain carries TRBV29-1 and TRBJ2-7; no definite D call. The CDR3 has 12 residues. Germline V gives CDR1 SQVTM, CDR2 ANQGSEA. V was clipped by 4 bases and J by 3 bases, with 10 bases between them. This CDR3 is CSVAVASYEQYF. The CDR3 coding sequence is TGCAGCGTTGCGGTAGCTAGCTACGAGCAGTACTTC.

The chain is built from TRBV18 and TRBJ1-2; D possibly corresponds to TRBD1 (6 bases). CDR1 and CDR2 (germline): KGHSH, LQKENI. V lost 3 bases and J lost 5, with 19 bases in between. The CDR3 length is 16 residues. CDR3 region: CASSPNMDSLFYGYTF. The CDR3 nucleotides are TGTGCCAGCTCACCGAACATGGACAGTCTTTTTTATGGCTACACCTTC.

This clone was seen a handful of times. The genes are TRBV9 and TRBJ1-5; 8 bases fit TRBD1. Germline CDR1 and CDR2: SGDLS and YYNGEE. Trimming took 5 bases from V and 0 from J; bases not matched to a gene: 22. CDR3 length equals 21 residues. This chain's CDR3 is CASRQGTGLQWSPSSNQPQHF. Here the CDR3 DNA reads TGTGCCAGCAGGCAAGGGACAGGCCTTCAATGGTCCCCTTCTAGCAATCAGCCCCAGCATTTT.

The chain has TRBV18 and TRBJ2-3; D not certain. Trimming removed 1 base from V and 5 bases from J, with 4 bases in between. Germline assignment: CDR1 KGHSH and CDR2 LQKENI. This CDR3 is 12 amino acids long. The CDR3, as DNA: TGTGCCAGCTCACCACGAGGAGATACGCAGTATTTT. This encodes CASSPRGDTQYF.

Details on this clone: This sample also contains other DNA sequences that code for the same CDR3. The chain joins TRBV18 to TRBJ2-5, with D maybe TRBD2 (6 bases). The length of the CDR3 is 14 residues. Trimming cost V 3 bases and J 2 bases, with 10 bases left between them. Germline loops: CDR1 KGHSH, CDR2 LQKENI. The CDR3 DNA follows: TGTGCCAGCTCACCTCCGGGGACTCAAGAGACCCAGTACTTC. As protein: CASSPPGTQETQYF.

This chain uses TRBV14 with TRBJ2-1, with a tentative D call TRBD2 (6 bases). V was shortened by 3 bases and J by 0 bases, with 12 bases between the two germline ends. The CDR3 is 16 amino acids. In germline, CDR1 is SGHDN, CDR2 FVKESK. CDR3 sequence: CASSQKGRSSYNEQFF. CDR3 sequence (DNA): TGTGCCAGCAGCCAGAAGGGGAGGAGCTCCTACAATGAGCAGTTCTTC.

The J gene is TRBJ2-1, the V gene TRBV11-3; 7 nucleotides align to TRBD2. This CDR3 contains 15 residues. The ends lost 2 bases at V and 8 bases at J; junction bases unmatched: 9. Germline V gene data show CDR1 as SGHNT and CDR2 as YENEEA. CDR3 DNA: TGTGCCAGCAGCTTAACTAGCGAGAGGAGGGATGAGCAGTTCTTC. Its translation is CASSLTSERRDEQFF. Drawing the rest from reference TRBV11-3 and TRBJ2-1, the complete variable domain is EAGVVQSPRYKIIEKKQPVAFWCNPISGHNTLYWYLQNLGQGPELLIRYENEEAVDDSQLPKDRFSAERLKGVDSTLKIQPAELGDSAVYLCASSLTSERRDEQFFGPGTRLTVL.

This clone showed up just a few times. The chain combines TRBV12-2 with TRBJ2-1; the table assigns TRBD2, which was not confirmed against the DNA. TRBV12-2 is a pseudogene segment. The CDR3 is 14 amino acids. CDR3 loop: CASRLWEGRDEQFF. In DNA form, the CDR3 reads TGTGCAAGTCGCTTATGGGAGGGCCGGGATGAGCAGTTCTTC.

The chain links TRBV7-2 to TRBJ1-1; D gene uncertain. The CDR3 totals 15 residues. Germline V gene lookup returns CDR1 SGHTA and CDR2 FQGNSA. Trimming cost V 1 base and J 4 bases, with 13 bases left between them. The CDR3: CASSLGPEWSTEAFF. CDR3 bases: TGTGCCAGCAGCTTAGGGCCAGAATGGTCCACTGAAGCTTTCTTT.